Presented here are 22 T cell receptor beta chains from one specimen sequenced in a study of blood T cell repertoires in COVID-19. TCRdb's copy holds only in-frame clones and misses some; the assay was immunoSEQ multiplex PCR. Of tens of thousands of clones listed, about 91% were seen once; the top ten hold around 5.4%. Sequenced input: peripheral blood. Source of these receptors: an elderly woman with acute or convalescent COVID-19.

The rearrangement joins TRBV11-2 to TRBJ2-1, with 10 bases fitting TRBD2. This CDR3 is built from 16 residues. J gave up 2 bases and V 3 bases, and 4 bases lay outside the gene matches. Germline V gives CDR1 SGHAT, CDR2 FQNNGV. DNA for the CDR3: TGTGCCAGCAGCTTCCTAGCGGGGGTTACCTACAATGAGCAGTTCTTC. Encoded protein: CASSFLAGVTYNEQFF. Using reference TRBV11-2 and TRBJ2-1 for the parts outside the CDR3, the full variable domain is EAGVAQSPRYKIIEKRQSVAFWCNPISGHATLYWYQQILGQGPKLLIQFQNNGVVDDSQLPKDRFSAERLKGVDSTLKIQPAKLEDSAVYLCASSFLAGVTYNEQFFGPGTRLTVL.

The gene calls are TRBV28 and TRBJ2-5; D is possibly TRBD2 (6 bases). There are 13 residues in the CDR3. CDR1 and CDR2 from the germline V gene are MDHEN and SYDVKM. V gave up 2 bases and J gave up 5 bases, with 9 bases separating them. The CDR3 region has the DNA TGTGCCAGCAGTTTAGCGGCGGGGGAGACCCAGTACTTC. Protein sequence: CASSLAAGETQYF. Supplemented by reference TRBV28 and TRBJ2-5, the full variable domain reads DVKVTQSSRYLVKRTGEKVFLECVQDMDHENMFWYRQDPGLGLRLIYFSYDVKMKEKGDIPEGYSVSREKKERFSLILESASTNQTSMYLCASSLAAGETQYFGPGTRLLVL.

This chain joins TRBV11-2 and TRBJ2-5; 12 bases align to TRBD2. The germline gives CDR1 SGHAT, CDR2 FQNNGV. J lost 9 bases, V lost 1 base, and 18 bases had no gene match. The CDR3 contains 19 residues. For the CDR3, the DNA is TGTGCCAGCAGCTTAGTAGGGGGGCCCGGACTAGCGGGGTCAGGGGCCCAGTACTTC. Translated, it gives CASSLVGGPGLAGSGAQYF.

The CDR3 region has the DNA TGTGCCAGCAGTCGTAGCGGGGGACCCTACAATGAGCAGTTCTTC. Its protein product is CASSRSGGPYNEQFF. The chain couples TRBV27 to TRBJ2-1, with 9 bases identical to TRBD2. Germline V CDR1 and CDR2: MNHEY, SMNVEV (reference sequence). The CDR3 length is 15 residues. V lost 5 bases to trimming and J lost 2 bases; unmatched junction nucleotides: 4.

This clone has just one count. J is TRBJ2-5 and V is TRBV5-1; tentative D call: TRBD1 (6 bases). Germline V CDR1 and CDR2: SGHRS, YFSETQ. Trimming took 4 bases from V and 4 from J, leaving 14 bases between them. CDR3 size: 14 residues. CDR3 amino acids: CASSPGPGVETQYF. The CDR3 region has the DNA TGCGCCAGCAGCCCGGGACCAGGGGTAGAGACCCAGTACTTC.

The chain is built from TRBV5-1 and TRBJ1-1; maybe TRBD1 (6 bases). The CDR3 has 13 amino acids. Germline V gene sequence: CDR1 SGHRS, CDR2 YFSETQ. Trimming shortened V by 1 base and J by 6 bases, and 10 bases separated the two germline ends. This CDR3 reads CASSLTGTPEAFF. Here the CDR3 DNA reads TGCGCCAGCAGCTTGACAGGGACCCCTGAAGCTTTCTTT. Drawing the rest from reference TRBV5-1 and TRBJ1-1, the complete variable domain is KAGVTQTPRYLIKTRGQQVTLSCSPISGHRSVSWYQQTPGQGLQFLFEYFSETQRNKGNFPGRFSGRQFSNSRSEMNVSTLELGDSALYLCASSLTGTPEAFFGQGTRLTVV.

The rearrangement links TRBV5-1 to TRBJ2-2; D not certain. CDR3 size: 13 residues. Germline V gene lookup returns CDR1 SGHRS and CDR2 YFSETQ. V was trimmed by 7 bases and J by 6 bases, leaving 13 bases between them. The CDR3 sequence is CASGLTVPGELFF. CDR3 coding DNA: TGCGCCAGCGGTCTTACAGTCCCCGGGGAGCTGTTTTTT.

The V gene is TRBV19, the J gene TRBJ1-2; TRBD1 matches 12 bases. Trimming at V came to 7 bases and at J to 0 bases, leaving 12 bases not matched to a gene. Germline-derived CDR1 and CDR2 are LNHDA and SQIVND (reference sequence). CDR3 length: 18 amino acids. CDR3 residues: CASTLSGDRGRTNYGYTF. In DNA, the CDR3 is TGTGCCAGTACCCTATCCGGGGACAGGGGGCGAACTAACTATGGCTACACCTTC.

The chain uses TRBV16 and TRBJ2-5; D is possibly TRBD2 (6 bases). V shed 4 bases and J shed 13 bases, with 19 bases lying between them. The germline gives CDR1 KGHSY, CDR2 FQNENV. This CDR3 has 13 residues. For the CDR3, the DNA is TGTGCCAGCAGCCGTCCACCGGGACTCCTCCCGTACTTC. Encoded protein: CASSRPPGLLPYF.

The chain uses TRBV10-2 and TRBJ2-7, with 10 bases identical to TRBD1. The V gene end was trimmed by 4 bases and the J gene end by 4 bases; junction bases not matched to a gene: 13. From germline, CDR1 is WSHSY and CDR2 SAAADI. The CDR3 length is 17 residues. CDR3 region: CASSGTRQGAVSYEQYF. The CDR3 DNA is TGCGCCAGCAGTGGGACCCGACAGGGGGCCGTTAGTTACGAGCAGTACTTC.

This chain's CDR3 is CASRLGQGLYSYNSPLHF. CDR3 in DNA: TGCGCCAGCAGACTCGGACAGGGACTCTACTCCTATAATTCACCCCTCCACTTT. V and J are TRBV10-2 and TRBJ1-6; TRBD1 matches 8 bases. Germline assignment: CDR1 WSHSY and CDR2 SAAADI. V shed 6 bases and J 0 bases; nucleotides not matched to a gene: 10. The CDR3 length is 18 residues.

The chain carries TRBV5-1 and TRBJ2-3; TRBD1 aligns across 8 bases. From germline, CDR1 is SGHRS and CDR2 YFSETQ. The CDR3 extends over 16 amino acids. The J segment lost 1 base and the V segment lost 0 bases, leaving 4 bases of the junction unmatched. The CDR3 sequence: CASSLAGQGGTDTQYF. CDR3 nucleotide sequence: TGCGCCAGCAGCTTGGCCGGACAGGGTGGCACAGATACGCAGTATTTT. The whole variable domain, filled in from reference TRBV5-1 and TRBJ2-3, reads KAGVTQTPRYLIKTRGQQVTLSCSPISGHRSVSWYQQTPGQGLQFLFEYFSETQRNKGNFPGRFSGRQFSNSRSEMNVSTLELGDSALYLCASSLAGQGGTDTQYFGPGTRLTVL.

J is TRBJ2-7 and V is TRBV10-3; perhaps TRBD1 as D (5 bases). The CDR3 runs to 15 residues. The V end lost 3 bases, the J end lost 1 base, and 13 bases lay between the germline ends. The germline V gene has CDR1 ENHRY and CDR2 SYGVKD. The CDR3 nucleotides read TGTGCCATCAGTGACCTTACCGACAGTTCCTACGAGCAGTACTTC. Translating it yields CAISDLTDSSYEQYF.

A single count supports this clone. V is TRBV29-1 and J is TRBJ2-3; 10 bases line up with TRBD2. The CDR3 spans 12 residues. Trimming removed 7 bases from V and 5 bases from J; junction bases left unmatched: 3. CDR1 is SQVTM and CDR2 is ANQGSEA in the germline V gene. The CDR3 DNA is TGCAGCGGTGCTAGCGGGGGAGATACGCAGTATTTT. Translated: CSGASGGDTQYF.

The gene calls are TRBV5-8 and TRBJ1-5; 9 bases are shared with TRBD1. After removal of 2 bases from V and 7 bases from J, the junction contained 7 bases not matched to a gene. This CDR3 has 15 amino acids. Germline values: CDR1 SGHTS, CDR2 YDEGEE. The CDR3 loop reads CASSFGTGIRQPQHF. In DNA form, the CDR3 reads TGTGCCAGCAGCTTTGGGACAGGGATTAGGCAGCCCCAGCATTTT.

This rearrangement joins TRBV2 to TRBJ1-1, with 10 positions matching TRBD1. The CDR3 runs to 14 residues. Germline CDR1 and CDR2: SNHLY and FYNNEI. The ends lost 6 bases at V and 3 bases at J; junction bases unmatched: 4. The CDR3 spells CASRGTGEDTEAFF. The CDR3 nucleotides read TGTGCCAGCAGGGGGACAGGGGAGGACACTGAAGCTTTCTTT.

The chain uses TRBV5-1 and TRBJ2-1; D is uncertain. V was trimmed by 2 bases and J by 0 bases, leaving 9 bases between them. The CDR3 sequence is 15 residues long. The V gene's germline CDR1 is SGHRS and CDR2 YFSETQ. The CDR3 spells CASSFGLFSYNEQFF. CDR3 nucleotides: TGCGCCAGCAGCTTTGGGCTTTTCTCCTACAATGAGCAGTTCTTC.

J is TRBJ1-4 and V is TRBV15, with TRBD1 as a possible D gene (5 bases). Between the trimmed V and J ends, which lost 0 bases and 8 bases, there was a span of 16 bases. Germline V CDR1 and CDR2: LNHNV, YYDKDF (reference sequence). The CDR3 covers 16 residues. The CDR3 region has the DNA TGTGCCACCAGCAGAGATCCGGGCCAGGGTGGAGAAAAACTGTTTTTT. It yields the protein CATSRDPGQGGEKLFF.

This chain connects TRBV7-2 to TRBJ2-1; D is undetermined. The V and J ends lost 5 bases and 0 bases respectively, with 23 bases between them. Germline V lookup: CDR1 SGHTA, CDR2 FQGNSA. This CDR3 is built from 19 residues. CDR3 in amino acids: CASSPYPLFQLSSYNEQFF. CDR3 DNA: TGTGCCAGCAGCCCATACCCACTATTCCAATTGAGCTCCTACAATGAGCAGTTCTTC.

The rearrangement uses TRBV6-1 and TRBJ1-2, with 7 bases matching TRBD1. J lost 7 bases, V lost 3 bases, and 11 bases had no gene match. The CDR3 length is 15 residues. The V gene's germline CDR1 is MNHNS and CDR2 SASEGT. CDR3 in amino acids: CASSDQPQGLGGYTF. For the CDR3, the DNA is TGTGCCAGCAGTGACCAACCACAGGGGCTCGGTGGCTACACCTTC.

The gene calls are TRBV29-1 and TRBJ2-7; 9 nucleotides match TRBD2. Germline trimming cut 3 bases from V and 5 bases from J; bases unmatched to any gene: 14. Germline lookup yields CDR1 SQVTM and CDR2 ANQGSEA. The CDR3 consists of 16 residues. CDR3 DNA: TGCAGCGTTGATTGGCGGGGGGGCCTCCACCGGGACGAGCAGTACTTC. This sequence encodes CSVDWRGGLHRDEQYF.

J is TRBJ2-3 and V is TRBV19, with 11 bases lining up with TRBD2. Germline CDR1 and CDR2: LNHDA and SQIVND (reference sequence). This CDR3 has 16 residues. Trimming removed 5 bases from V and 9 bases from J; junction bases left unmatched: 13. The CDR3 DNA reads as TGTGCCAGTAGTGCGGCTAGCGGGGGGTTCGGACGGACGCAGTATTTT. It yields the protein CASSAASGGFGRTQYF.